This is a list of T cell receptor beta chains from one sample in a study of PD-L1 blockade in urothelial cancer. TCRdb keeps only in-frame clones here, not all; method: immunoSEQ multiplex PCR. Found here are about 57,000 clones, roughly 81% of them singletons; the top ten hold around 6%. The sample here was PBMCs, taken around atezolizumab (anti-PD-L1) treatment. The receptors were gathered from a man between 65 and 79 years old with urothelial cancer. The CDR3 runs from the conserved cysteine through the conserved F or W. The D gene is left open where the match is weak. Only part of the rows carry a size: once, few, many, or a class if the clone is expanded.

V: TRBV5-5; J: TRBJ2-2; size: -; D: -; DNA: TGTGCCAGCAGCCCGCTGGGGGGGGCAGCAACCGGGGAGCTGTTTTTT; CDR3: CASSPLGGAATGELFF
V: TRBV19; J: TRBJ1-2; size: -; D: -; DNA: TGTGCCAGTAGTATAGGGACAGCTTCCTATGGCTACACCTTC; CDR3: CASSIGTASYGYTF
V: TRBV6-1; J: TRBJ1-5; size: -; D: TRBD1; DNA: TGTGCCAGCGGTGCGTACAGGGGGGAAGGCAATCAGCCCCAGCATTTT; CDR3: CASGAYRGEGNQPQHF
V: TRBV11-3; J: TRBJ1-1; size: -; D: -; DNA: TGTGCCAGCAGCTTAGTTGGAGGGGTGACTGAAGCTTTCTTT; CDR3: CASSLVGGVTEAFF
V: TRBV6-4; J: TRBJ2-1; size: once; D: TRBD2; DNA: TGTGCCAGCAGTGACTCTGGGCGGGGGTCCTACAATGAGCAGTTCTTC; CDR3: CASSDSGRGSYNEQFF
V: TRBV7-2; J: TRBJ2-5; size: -; D: TRBD1; DNA: TGTGCCAGCAGACAAACAGGGGGCGGGGAGACCCAGTACTTC; CDR3: CASRQTGGGETQYF
V: TRBV12-5; J: TRBJ1-1; size: -; D: TRBD1; DNA: TGTGCTAGTGGTCTACGACAGGGTAAAACTAGCACTGAAGCTTTCTTT; CDR3: CASGLRQGKTSTEAFF
V: TRBV2; J: TRBJ2-2; size: -; D: TRBD1; DNA: TGTGCCAGCAGTGAAGCGCTTCGTGGACAGGGGGCGACCGGGGAGCTGTTTTTT; CDR3: CASSEALRGQGATGELFF
V: TRBV4-3; J: TRBJ1-3; size: -; D: TRBD1; DNA: TGCGCCAGCAGCCAAGAACCCCAGGGGGTCTCTGGAAACACCATATATTTT; CDR3: CASSQEPQGVSGNTIYF
V: TRBV9; J: TRBJ1-3; size: -; D: -; DNA: TGTGCCAGCAGCGTAGTCTCGAGCTCTGGAAACACCATATATTTT; CDR3: CASSVVSSSGNTIYF
V: TRBV11-3; J: TRBJ2-3; size: -; D: TRBD2; DNA: TGTGCCAGCAGCGACCGCGGGGGTGGCGCAGATACGCAGTATTTT; CDR3: CASSDRGGGADTQYF
V: TRBV18; J: TRBJ2-1; size: -; D: TRBD1; DNA: TGTGCCAGCTCATCCCGACAGGGCGCAGCGGATGAGCAGTTCTTC; CDR3: CASSSRQGAADEQFF
V: TRBV18; J: TRBJ1-4; size: once; D: -; DNA: TGTGCCAGCTCACCACGGGCAGGGGATGAAAAACTGTTTTTT; CDR3: CASSPRAGDEKLFF
V: TRBV7-3; J: TRBJ1-1; size: -; D: TRBD1; DNA: TGTGCCAGCAGAGCCCAATCGGGACAGGGCACTGAAGCTTTCTTT; CDR3: CASRAQSGQGTEAFF
V: TRBV19; J: TRBJ1-2; size: -; D: -; DNA: TGTGCCAGTAGTATAGATTCCCGAGCTACGATCGGCTACACCTTC; CDR3: CASSIDSRATIGYTF
V: TRBV11-2; J: TRBJ2-1; size: -; D: -; DNA: TGTGCCAGCAGCTTAGATTTGACAGAAGAGCAGTTCTTC; CDR3: CASSLDLTEEQFF
V: TRBV19; J: TRBJ1-2; size: -; D: -; DNA: TGTGCCAGTAACACCCCAGGGGCGGGTAACTATGGCTACACCTTC; CDR3: CASNTPGAGNYGYTF
V: TRBV2; J: TRBJ2-2; size: -; D: -; DNA: TGTGCCAGCACGACAGGACTCACCGGGGAGCTGTTTTTT; CDR3: CASTTGLTGELFF
V: TRBV5-1; J: TRBJ1-1; size: -; D: -; DNA: TGCGCCAGCAGCTTTGAGCCGCGGGGGGGGCCGGGCACTGAAGCTTTCTTT; CDR3: CASSFEPRGGPGTEAFF
V: TRBV6-1; J: TRBJ2-4; size: -; D: -; DNA: TGTGCCAGCAGTGATGGGGCGGACATTCAGTACTTC; CDR3: CASSDGADIQYF
V: TRBV4-1; J: TRBJ1-2; size: -; D: TRBD1; DNA: TGCGCCAGCAGCCAAGACACACAGGGGGTGGCTGGCTACACCTTC; CDR3: CASSQDTQGVAGYTF
V: TRBV19; J: TRBJ2-7; size: -; D: TRBD1; DNA: TGTGCCAGTAGGTGGACAGGGGAAAGCTCCTACGAGCAGTACTTC; CDR3: CASRWTGESSYEQYF
V: TRBV7-2; J: TRBJ2-7; size: -; D: TRBD1; DNA: TGTGCCAGCAGCCCGGACAGGGGAGGGTTTTACGAGCAGTACTTC; CDR3: CASSPDRGGFYEQYF
V: TRBV30; J: TRBJ2-7; size: once; D: -; DNA: TGTGCCTGGAGTGTGAGCCCGAACTACGAGCAGTACTTC; CDR3: CAWSVSPNYEQYF
V: TRBV19; J: TRBJ2-3; size: -; D: TRBD2; DNA: TGTGCCAGTAGTATGACTAGCGGGAGGTCTACGCAGTATTTT; CDR3: CASSMTSGRSTQYF
V: TRBV5-1; J: TRBJ2-5; size: few; D: TRBD2; DNA: TGCGCCAGCAGCTTGGGGGCGGGAGGGCGAGAGACCCAGTACTTC; CDR3: CASSLGAGGRETQYF
V: TRBV19; J: TRBJ1-2; size: -; D: -; DNA: TGTGCCAGTAGTAACGGCAGGGGATGGTATGGCTACACCTTC; CDR3: CASSNGRGWYGYTF
V: TRBV6-1; J: TRBJ2-1; size: -; D: -; DNA: TGTGCCAGCAAGAGCGGCGGCTCCTACAATGAGCAGTTCTTC; CDR3: CASKSGGSYNEQFF
V: TRBV7-9; J: TRBJ2-3; size: -; D: TRBD2; DNA: TGTGCCAGCAGACCGTTAGGGGGCGGGAGGGGGCGTCTCACAGATACGCAGTATTTT; CDR3: CASRPLGGGRGRLTDTQYF
V: TRBV7-2; J: TRBJ1-2; size: -; D: TRBD1; DNA: TGTGCCAGCAGCTTAGATTTCGGGACAGGGTTGAACTATGGCTACACCTTC; CDR3: CASSLDFGTGLNYGYTF
V: TRBV4-1; J: TRBJ2-3; size: -; D: -; DNA: TGCGCCAGCAGCCAGGATGAGGGCACAGATACGCAGTATTTT; CDR3: CASSQDEGTDTQYF
V: TRBV9; J: TRBJ1-1; size: -; D: TRBD1; DNA: TGTGCCAGCAGCGTCCCGGACGACAGGGCCGCCGAGACTGAAGCTTTCTTT; CDR3: CASSVPDDRAAETEAFF
V: TRBV5-6; J: TRBJ2-1; size: -; D: -; DNA: TGTGCCAGCAGCTTGGCCGGGATTTACCACAATGAGCAGTTCTTC; CDR3: CASSLAGIYHNEQFF
V: TRBV14; J: TRBJ2-1; size: -; D: TRBD1; DNA: TGTGCCAGCGGCGACAGGGGGCATCTCTACAATGAGCAGTTCTTC; CDR3: CASGDRGHLYNEQFF
V: TRBV11-2; J: TRBJ1-3; size: many; D: TRBD1; DNA: TGTGCCAGCAGCTTAGATGGTAGGGGGCGAGTAAACACCATATATTTT; CDR3: CASSLDGRGRVNTIYF
V: TRBV7-9; J: TRBJ2-2; size: once; D: -; DNA: TGTGCCAGCAGCTTAGAAGGGCTAGCGAGGTCCGGGGAGCTGTTTTTT; CDR3: CASSLEGLARSGELFF
V: TRBV6-5; J: TRBJ1-6; size: -; D: -; DNA: TGTGCCAGCAGTTACTCAGGGGTTAATTCACCCCTCCACTTT; CDR3: CASSYSGVNSPLHF
V: TRBV5-1; J: TRBJ1-1; size: -; D: TRBD1; DNA: TGCGCCAGCAGAACAACAGGGGGCCGTGAAGCTTTCTTT; CDR3: CASRTTGGREAFF
V: TRBV28; J: TRBJ1-2; size: -; D: -; DNA: TGTGCCAGCAGTTTACCCGGACTGAGTATTAACTATGGCTACACCTTC; CDR3: CASSLPGLSINYGYTF
V: TRBV7-9; J: TRBJ1-4; size: -; D: TRBD1; DNA: TGTGCCAGCAGAGGGGACAGGGGAAGTGAAAAACTGTTTTTT; CDR3: CASRGDRGSEKLFF
V: TRBV4-1; J: TRBJ2-2; size: -; D: TRBD2; DNA: TGCGCCAGCAGCCTCCAAGGTGGGCTAGCGGAGAACACCGGGGAGCTGTTTTTT; CDR3: CASSLQGGLAENTGELFF
V: TRBV6-1; J: TRBJ1-2; size: -; D: TRBD1; DNA: TGTGCCAGCAGTATAGGGACAGGGTCCGATGGCTACACCTTC; CDR3: CASSIGTGSDGYTF